The 27 T cell receptor beta chains below come from one sample, sequenced in a study of control samples from healthy donors and cancer patients. The table came from immunoSEQ multiplex PCR; TCRdb's copy has only in-frame clones and leaves some out. The sample contains 100,000 or so clones, 80% to 95% of which appear only once. The sample comprised blood. Receptors were obtained from a woman in her 30s in good health.

This clone has a single count. The chain links TRBV4-1 to TRBJ2-1; 10 bases align to TRBD1. Germline V lookup: CDR1 MGHRA, CDR2 YSYEKL. The CDR3 totals 18 residues. Trimming at V came to 4 bases and at J to 2 bases, leaving 11 bases not matched to a gene. The CDR3 spells CASSRVVPGQGTYNEQFF. CDR3 nucleotide sequence: TGCGCCAGCAGCCGAGTAGTCCCGGGACAGGGGACCTACAATGAGCAGTTCTTC.

This chain joins TRBV7-9 and TRBJ2-7; no reliable D call. The germline gives CDR1 SEHNR, CDR2 FQNEAQ (reference sequence). Trimming pared 2 bases from V and 2 bases from J, leaving 10 bases between. The CDR3 is 14 amino acids. CDR3 residues: CASSLTALTYEQYF. In DNA, the CDR3 is TGTGCCAGCAGCTTAACAGCCCTAACCTACGAGCAGTACTTC.

The CDR3 region has the DNA TGCGCCAGCAGCCATGGACAGGCAATCAACACTGAAGCTTTCTTT. Translating gives CASSHGQAINTEAFF. This chain uses TRBV5-1 with TRBJ1-1; 7 bases agree with TRBD1. Germline CDR1 is SGHRS and CDR2 is YFSETQ. This CDR3 has 15 residues. With V trimmed by 4 bases and J by 2 bases, 8 bases remained unmatched.

For the CDR3, the DNA is TGTGCCAGCAAATTCGGGAGGAACACTGAAGCTTTCTTT. It encodes CASKFGRNTEAFF. The genes are TRBV3-1 (or the pseudogene TRBV3-2) and TRBJ1-1; D gene ambiguous. Germline V gives CDR1 LGHDT, CDR2 YNNKEL (reference sequence). Trimming cost V 7 bases and J 1 base, with 10 bases left between them. This CDR3 is built from 13 residues.

The chain carries TRBV30 and TRBJ1-6; TRBD1 matches at 7 bases. CDR3 length equals 16 residues. The germline CDR1 and CDR2 sequences are GTSNPN and SVGIG (reference sequence). Trimming removed 2 bases from V and 8 bases from J; junction bases left unmatched: 12. Here the CDR3 DNA reads TGTGCCTGGAGTCTAAGACGAACAGGGGTCGATTCACCCCTCCACTTT. Translation: CAWSLRRTGVDSPLHF.

The V and J genes are TRBV19 and TRBJ1-2; 8 nucleotides line up with TRBD1. Trimming at V came to 8 bases and at J to 4 bases, leaving 3 bases not matched to a gene. CDR3 size: 12 residues. The V gene's germline CDR1 is LNHDA and CDR2 SQIVND (reference sequence). The DNA for the CDR3 is TGTGCCAGTTCTGGACAGGGCTATGGCTACACCTTC. Protein sequence: CASSGQGYGYTF.

The CDR3 spells CATSPGTSYEQYF. The CDR3 nucleotides read TGTGCCACCAGCCCCGGGACAAGCTACGAGCAGTACTTC. J is TRBJ2-7 and V is TRBV15, with D perhaps TRBD1 (6 bases). From germline, CDR1 is LNHNV and CDR2 YYDKDF (reference sequence). The CDR3 extends over 13 amino acids. Between the trimmed V and J ends, which lost 5 bases and 3 bases, there was a span of 11 bases. The entire variable domain, with the rest obtained from reference TRBV15 and TRBJ2-7, is as follows: DAMVIQNPRYQVTQFGKPVTLSCSQTLNHNVMYWYQQKSSQAPKLLFHYYDKDFNNEADTPDNFQSRRPNTSFCFLDIRSPGLGDTAMYLCATSPGTSYEQYFGPGTRLTVT.

The chain links TRBV10-1 to TRBJ1-2; 8 nucleotides agree with TRBD1. The CDR3 is made up of 13 amino acids. The germline CDR1 and CDR2 sequences are WNHNN and SYGVQD (reference sequence). Germline trimming cut 6 bases from V and 2 bases from J; bases unmatched to any gene: 2. In DNA form, the CDR3 reads TGCGCCAGCAGCGACAGGGGAAACTATGGCTACACCTTC. Protein: CASSDRGNYGYTF.

This clone was recorded once. The genes are TRBV11-3 and TRBJ2-7, with 7 bases identical to TRBD1. The germline V gene has CDR1 SGHNT and CDR2 YENEEA. V lost 5 bases and J lost 4; bases outside the gene matches: 8. The CDR3 length is 14 residues. The CDR3 loop is CASSHDRAGYEQYF. The CDR3 DNA is TGTGCCAGCAGCCATGACAGGGCCGGTTACGAGCAGTACTTC.

Only one count was recorded for this clone. This chain joins TRBV5-1 and TRBJ1-5; D is unclear. Germline V gene sequence: CDR1 SGHRS, CDR2 YFSETQ. This CDR3 contains 14 residues. Trimming stripped 2 bases from V and 7 bases from J, with 13 bases between. The CDR3 loop is CASSFEGGRQPQHF. CDR3 coding DNA: TGCGCCAGCAGCTTCGAGGGAGGTCGACAGCCCCAGCATTTT.

The chain uses TRBV30 and TRBJ2-7; TRBD2 matches at 15 bases. CDR1 is GTSNPN, CDR2 SVGIG, per germline (reference sequence). This CDR3 region has 14 residues. J gave up 7 bases and V 3 bases, and 4 bases lay outside the gene matches. The CDR3 loop reads CAWRTGLAGGEQYF. As DNA, the CDR3 is TGTGCCTGGAGGACGGGACTAGCGGGAGGTGAGCAGTACTTC.

The chain employs TRBV7-2 and TRBJ2-3; 12 nucleotides line up with TRBD2. Trimming took 2 bases from V and 2 from J; bases not matched to a gene: 8. This CDR3 comprises 18 residues. CDR1 SGHTA and CDR2 FQGNSA come from the germline V gene. The CDR3 DNA is TGTGCCAGCAGCTTACCCCTGACTAGCGGGGGTAACACAGATACGCAGTATTTT. This sequence encodes CASSLPLTSGGNTDTQYF.

The J gene is TRBJ1-5, the V gene TRBV28; 7 bases agree with TRBD1. The CDR3 sequence is 21 residues long. The V segment lost 4 bases and the J segment 1 base; nucleotides outside the gene matches: 22. Germline loops: CDR1 MDHEN, CDR2 SYDVKM. The DNA of the CDR3 is TGTGCCAGCAGTTCGCCCGAGAGGGGGCGAGGGGCTAGAAGGAGCAATCAGCCCCAGCATTTT. Translating gives CASSSPERGRGARRSNQPQHF.

This rearrangement joins TRBV14 to TRBJ2-3; D is unclear. CDR1 is SGHDN and CDR2 is FVKESK in the germline V gene. The CDR3 length is 13 residues. V lost 1 base and J lost 6, with 8 bases in between. DNA of the CDR3: TGTGCCAGCAGCCAAGGGGGAAGCGATACGCAGTATTTT. It is translated as CASSQGGSDTQYF.

The gene calls are TRBV12-3 or TRBV12-4 and TRBJ1-2; D is unclear. The V end was cut by 6 bases, the J end by 8 bases, with 16 bases between. CDR3 size: 13 residues. In DNA form, the CDR3 reads TGTGCCAGCAGATCGGACGGGGTCTGGGGCTACACCTTC. Protein product: CASRSDGVWGYTF.

The rearrangement uses TRBV6-1 and TRBJ1-1; 9 bases agree with TRBD1. Germline assignment: CDR1 MNHNS and CDR2 SASEGT. The trim removed 2 bases at V and 4 bases at J, leaving 5 bases unmatched. The CDR3 runs to 15 residues. CDR3 sequence reads: CASSERQGEATEAFF. As DNA, the CDR3 is TGTGCCAGCAGTGAAAGACAGGGGGAGGCCACTGAAGCTTTCTTT.

The chain links TRBV5-1 to TRBJ2-7; D call uncertain. Germline values: CDR1 SGHRS, CDR2 YFSETQ. V gave up 4 bases and J gave up 4 bases, with 24 bases separating them. This CDR3 region has 17 residues. The CDR3 is CASSRTYDTRNRYEQYF. CDR3 DNA: TGCGCCAGCAGCCGGACGTACGACACCCGTAACCGTTACGAGCAGTACTTC.

CDR3 coding DNA: TGCGCCAGCAGCCCGGGACTAGCGGGAGGAGAGACCCAGTACTTC. Translation gives CASSPGLAGGETQYF. The genes are TRBV5-1 and TRBJ2-5; 15 positions match TRBD2. The CDR3 loop spans 15 amino acids. V shed 4 bases and J 4 bases; nucleotides not matched to a gene: 2. Germline CDR1 SGHRS, CDR2 YFSETQ.

The chain combines TRBV4-2 with TRBJ1-2, with D unresolved. Trimming left V 1 base short and J 4 bases short, with 10 bases between. Germline V lookup: CDR1 LGHNA, CDR2 YNFKEQ. This CDR3 region has 14 residues. The CDR3 DNA follows: TGTGCCAGCAGCCAAGGTGGCGGCGTCTATGGCTACACCTTC. It is translated as CASSQGGGVYGYTF.

The gene calls are TRBV5-6 and TRBJ1-3; D is undetermined. V lost 2 bases, J lost 0 bases, and 15 bases lay in between. The CDR3 totals 17 residues. In germline, CDR1 is SGHDT, CDR2 YYEEEE. The CDR3 bases are TGTGCCAGCAGCTTCGGAATCAGACCCAGCTCTGGAAACACCATATATTTT. It specifies CASSFGIRPSSGNTIYF.

The chain couples TRBV7-9 to TRBJ2-5; D is possibly TRBD2 (6 bases). This CDR3 comprises 15 residues. With 5 bases removed from V and 2 bases from J, the gap between germline ends came to 15 bases. Germline V CDR1 and CDR2: SEHNR, FQNEAQ (reference sequence). Here the CDR3 reads CASSPGGLPQETQYF. In DNA, the CDR3 is TGTGCCAGCAGCCCCGGAGGACTACCTCAAGAGACCCAGTACTTC.

The V call is TRBV5-1, the J call TRBJ2-7; 11 bases line up with TRBD1. Per the germline V gene, CDR1 is SGHRS and CDR2 is YFSETQ. The CDR3 loop spans 16 amino acids. Germline trimming cut 3 bases from V and 5 bases from J; bases unmatched to any gene: 10. CDR3 residues: CASSSYLDRGLDEQYF. As DNA, the CDR3 is TGCGCCAGCAGCTCGTACCTGGACAGGGGGCTCGACGAGCAGTACTTC. Filled out from reference TRBV5-1 and TRBJ2-7, the complete variable domain reads KAGVTQTPRYLIKTRGQQVTLSCSPISGHRSVSWYQQTPGQGLQFLFEYFSETQRNKGNFPGRFSGRQFSNSRSEMNVSTLELGDSALYLCASSSYLDRGLDEQYFGPGTRLTVT.

The gene calls are TRBV29-1 and TRBJ1-6, with 7 nucleotides matching TRBD1. The V gene's germline CDR1 is SQVTM and CDR2 ANQGSEA. The CDR3 covers 13 residues. Trimming removed 4 bases from V and 7 bases from J; junction bases left unmatched: 4. The CDR3 DNA follows: TGCAGCGTTGGACAGGGACCCAATTCACCCCTCCACTTT. This encodes CSVGQGPNSPLHF. The complete variable domain, with remaining parts taken from reference TRBV29-1 and TRBJ1-6, reads SAVISQKPSRDICQRGTSLTIQCQVDSQVTMMFWYRQQPGQSLTLIATANQGSEATYESGFVIDKFPISRPNLTFSTLTVSNMSPEDSSIYLCSVGQGPNSPLHFGNGTRLTVT.

As concerns this clone: The same CDR3 can be traced to other DNA sequences in this sample. The J gene is TRBJ1-1, the V gene TRBV28; D is unresolved. Trimming removed 5 bases at V and 1 base at J, with 8 bases between. The CDR3 length is 13 residues. Per the germline V gene, CDR1 is MDHEN and CDR2 is SYDVKM. The CDR3 DNA reads as TGTGCCAGCAGTCTAAAACAGAACACTGAAGCTTTCTTT. Residues: CASSLKQNTEAFF.

The chain employs TRBV7-9 and TRBJ2-7, with TRBD1 matching over 7 bases. The CDR3 sequence is 14 residues long. Germline lookup yields CDR1 SEHNR and CDR2 FQNEAQ (reference sequence). J lost 3 bases, V lost 4 bases, and 6 bases had no gene match. In nucleotides, the CDR3 is TGTGCCAGCAGCTATCGGGACAGAATCTACGAGCAGTACTTC. This encodes CASSYRDRIYEQYF.

In its sample, this clone was seen a few times. The chain has TRBV5-4 and TRBJ1-1; D uncertain. The germline V and J ends were trimmed by 2 bases and 4 bases, with 6 bases remaining between them. The CDR3 consists of 12 residues. Looked up from germline, CDR1 is SGHNT and CDR2 is YYREEE (reference sequence). Here the CDR3 reads CASSFSGTEAFF. For the CDR3, the DNA is TGTGCCAGCAGCTTTTCGGGCACTGAAGCTTTCTTT.

Written as DNA, the CDR3 is TGCGCCAGCAGCCAAGAAAGAGCGGGAGCCCGCAATGAGCAGTTCTTC. Protein: CASSQERAGARNEQFF. J is TRBJ2-1 and V is TRBV4-1; TRBD2 aligns across 8 bases. The CDR3 totals 16 residues. Germline V gene lookup returns CDR1 MGHRA and CDR2 YSYEKL. The V gene end was trimmed by 0 bases and the J gene end by 6 bases; junction bases not matched to a gene: 7.